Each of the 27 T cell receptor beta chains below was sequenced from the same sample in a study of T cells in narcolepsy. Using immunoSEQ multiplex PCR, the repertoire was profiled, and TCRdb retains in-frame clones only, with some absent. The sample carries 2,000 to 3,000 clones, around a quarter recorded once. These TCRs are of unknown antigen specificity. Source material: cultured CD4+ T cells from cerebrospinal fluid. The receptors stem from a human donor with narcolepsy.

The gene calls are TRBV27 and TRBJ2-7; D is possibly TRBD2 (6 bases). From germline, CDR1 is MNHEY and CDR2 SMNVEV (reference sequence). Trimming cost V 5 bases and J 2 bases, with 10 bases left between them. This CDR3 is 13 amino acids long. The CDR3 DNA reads TGTGCCAGCAGTGGGGGGTTTCCCTACGAGCAGTACTTC. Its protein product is CASSGGFPYEQYF.

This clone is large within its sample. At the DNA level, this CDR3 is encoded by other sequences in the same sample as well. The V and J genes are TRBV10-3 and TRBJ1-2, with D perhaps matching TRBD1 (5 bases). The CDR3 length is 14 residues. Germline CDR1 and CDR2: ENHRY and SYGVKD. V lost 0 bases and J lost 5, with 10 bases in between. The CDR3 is CAISESNTGYGYTF. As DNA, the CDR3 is TGTGCCATCAGTGAGTCGAACACAGGTTATGGCTACACCTTC.

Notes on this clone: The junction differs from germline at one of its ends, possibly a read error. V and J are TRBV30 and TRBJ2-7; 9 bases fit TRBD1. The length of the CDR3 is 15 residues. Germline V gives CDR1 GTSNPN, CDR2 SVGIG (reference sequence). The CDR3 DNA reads TGTGCCTGGAGCATCCGGGACAGGGTCTCCAACGAGCAGTACTTC. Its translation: CAWSIRDRVSNEQYF.

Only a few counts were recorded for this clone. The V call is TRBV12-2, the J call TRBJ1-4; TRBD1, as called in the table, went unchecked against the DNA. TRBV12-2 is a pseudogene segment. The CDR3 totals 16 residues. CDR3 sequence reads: CASSPGVGAPGEKLFF. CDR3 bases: TGTGCCAGCAGCCCAGGAGTTGGGGCGCCGGGTGAAAAACTGTTTTTT.

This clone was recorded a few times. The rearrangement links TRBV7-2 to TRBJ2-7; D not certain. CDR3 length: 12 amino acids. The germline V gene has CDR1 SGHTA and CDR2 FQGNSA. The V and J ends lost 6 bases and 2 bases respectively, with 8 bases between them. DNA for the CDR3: TGTGCCAGCAGGGCGACGACCTACGAGCAGTACTTC. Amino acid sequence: CASRATTYEQYF.

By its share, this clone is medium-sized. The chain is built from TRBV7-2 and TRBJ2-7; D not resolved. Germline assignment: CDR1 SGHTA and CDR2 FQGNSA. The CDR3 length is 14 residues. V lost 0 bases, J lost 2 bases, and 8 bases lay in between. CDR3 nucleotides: TGTGCCAGCAGCTTAGCTAGGCCCACCTACGAGCAGTACTTC. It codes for CASSLARPTYEQYF.

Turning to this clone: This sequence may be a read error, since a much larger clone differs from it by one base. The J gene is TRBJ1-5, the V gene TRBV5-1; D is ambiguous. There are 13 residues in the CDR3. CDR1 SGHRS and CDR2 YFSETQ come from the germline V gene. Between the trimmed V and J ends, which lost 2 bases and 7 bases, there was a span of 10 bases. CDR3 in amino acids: CASSLVGGQPQHF. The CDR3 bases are TGCGCCAGCAGCTTAGTAGGCGGGCAGCCCCAGCATTTT.

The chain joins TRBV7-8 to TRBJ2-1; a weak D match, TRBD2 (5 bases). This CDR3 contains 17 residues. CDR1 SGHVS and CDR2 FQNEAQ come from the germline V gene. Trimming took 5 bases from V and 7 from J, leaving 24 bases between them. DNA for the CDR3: TGTGCCAGCAGCGAAATTACCCGGGGAGTAGCGCGGAATGAGCAGTTCTTC. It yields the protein CASSEITRGVARNEQFF.

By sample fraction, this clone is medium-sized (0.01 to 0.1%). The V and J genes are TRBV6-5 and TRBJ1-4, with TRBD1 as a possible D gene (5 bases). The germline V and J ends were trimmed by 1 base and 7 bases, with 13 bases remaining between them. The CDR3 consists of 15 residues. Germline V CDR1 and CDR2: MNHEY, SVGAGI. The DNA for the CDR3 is TGTGCCAGCAGTTACTACGGACAAGTGGGTGAAAAACTGTTTTTT. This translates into CASSYYGQVGEKLFF.

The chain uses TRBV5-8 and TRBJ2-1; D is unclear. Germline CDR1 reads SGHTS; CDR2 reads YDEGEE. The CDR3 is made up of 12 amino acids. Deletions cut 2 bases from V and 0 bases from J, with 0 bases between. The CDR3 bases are TGTGCCAGCAGCTTCTCCTACAATGAGCAGTTCTTC. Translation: CASSFSYNEQFF.

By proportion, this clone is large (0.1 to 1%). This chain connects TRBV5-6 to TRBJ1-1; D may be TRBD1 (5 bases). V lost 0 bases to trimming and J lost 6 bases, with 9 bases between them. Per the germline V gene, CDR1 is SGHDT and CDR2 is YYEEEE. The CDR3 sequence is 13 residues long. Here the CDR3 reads CASSLDWGPEAFF. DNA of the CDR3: TGTGCCAGCAGCTTGGATTGGGGCCCTGAAGCTTTCTTT.

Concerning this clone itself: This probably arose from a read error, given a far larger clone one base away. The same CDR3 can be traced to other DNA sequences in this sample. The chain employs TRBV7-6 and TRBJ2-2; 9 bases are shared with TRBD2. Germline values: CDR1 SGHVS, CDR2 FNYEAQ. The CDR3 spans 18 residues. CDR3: CASSPRPAGGRDTGELFF. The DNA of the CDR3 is TGCGCCAGCAGCCCCAGACCGGCGGGGGGGCGGGACACCGGGGAGCTGTTTTTT.

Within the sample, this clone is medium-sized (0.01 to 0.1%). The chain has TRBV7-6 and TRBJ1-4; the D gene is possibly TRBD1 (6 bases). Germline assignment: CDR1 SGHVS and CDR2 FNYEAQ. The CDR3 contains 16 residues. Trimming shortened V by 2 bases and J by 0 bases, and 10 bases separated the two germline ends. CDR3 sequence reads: CASSLRGGSTNEKLFF. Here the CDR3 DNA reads TGTGCCAGCAGCTTACGCGGGGGCTCAACTAATGAAAAACTGTTTTTT.

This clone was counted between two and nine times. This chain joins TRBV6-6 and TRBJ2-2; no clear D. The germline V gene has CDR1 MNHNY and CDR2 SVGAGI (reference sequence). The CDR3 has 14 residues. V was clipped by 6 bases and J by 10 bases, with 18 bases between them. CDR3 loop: CASRSGALSEELFF. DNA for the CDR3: TGTGCCAGCAGGTCCGGTGCTCTTTCCGAGGAGCTGTTTTTT.

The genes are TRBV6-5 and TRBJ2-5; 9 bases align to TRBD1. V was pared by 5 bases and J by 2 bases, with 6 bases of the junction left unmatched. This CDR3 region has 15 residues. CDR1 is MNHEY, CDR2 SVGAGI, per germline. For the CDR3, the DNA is TGTGCCAGCAGTCGGGGACAGGGTCGACAAGAGACCCAGTACTTC. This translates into CASSRGQGRQETQYF.

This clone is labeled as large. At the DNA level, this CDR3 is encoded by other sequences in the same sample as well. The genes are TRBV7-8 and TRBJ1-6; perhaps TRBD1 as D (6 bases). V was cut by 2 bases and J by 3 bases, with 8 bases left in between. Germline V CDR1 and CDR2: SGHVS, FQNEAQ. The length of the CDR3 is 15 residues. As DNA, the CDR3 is TGTGCCAGCAGCTTAAGGGGGAACTATAATTCACCCCTCCACTTT. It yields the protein CASSLRGNYNSPLHF.

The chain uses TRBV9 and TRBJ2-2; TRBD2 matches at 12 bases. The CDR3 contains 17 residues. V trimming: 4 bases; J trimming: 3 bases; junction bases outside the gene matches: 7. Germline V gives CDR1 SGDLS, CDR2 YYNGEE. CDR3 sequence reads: CASSQTSGRVYTGELFF. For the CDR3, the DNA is TGTGCCAGCAGCCAGACTAGCGGGAGAGTTTACACCGGGGAGCTGTTTTTT.

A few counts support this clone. Here the CDR3 DNA reads TGTGCCAGCAGCACAGACAGGGGGCCGGCATATGGCTACACCTTC. Its translation is CASSTDRGPAYGYTF. V and J are TRBV7-4 and TRBJ1-2; 10 nucleotides line up with TRBD1. V shed 5 bases, J shed 5 bases, and the junction held 8 bases outside the gene matches. CDR1 SGHVT and CDR2 SQSDAQ come from the germline V gene. This CDR3 spans 15 amino acids.

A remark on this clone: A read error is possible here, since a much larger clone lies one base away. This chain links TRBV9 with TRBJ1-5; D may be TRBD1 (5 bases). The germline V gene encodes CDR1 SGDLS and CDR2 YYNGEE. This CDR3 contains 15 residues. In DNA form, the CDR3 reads TGTGCCTGCAGCGTAGGGGAACAGTTCAATCAGCCCCAGCATTTT. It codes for CACSVGEQFNQPQHF.

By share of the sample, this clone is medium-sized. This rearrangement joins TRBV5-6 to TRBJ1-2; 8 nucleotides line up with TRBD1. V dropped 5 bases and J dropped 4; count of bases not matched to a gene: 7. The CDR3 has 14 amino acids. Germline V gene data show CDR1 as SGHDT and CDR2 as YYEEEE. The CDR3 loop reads CASRDWTGTYGYTF. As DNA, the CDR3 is TGTGCCAGCAGGGATTGGACAGGGACCTATGGCTACACCTTC.

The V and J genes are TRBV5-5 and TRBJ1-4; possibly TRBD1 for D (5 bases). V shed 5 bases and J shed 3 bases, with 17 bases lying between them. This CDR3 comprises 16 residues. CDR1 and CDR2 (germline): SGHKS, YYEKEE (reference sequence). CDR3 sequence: CASSESGATSNEKLFF. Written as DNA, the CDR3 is TGTGCCAGCAGTGAATCCGGGGCTACCTCTAATGAAAAACTGTTTTTT.

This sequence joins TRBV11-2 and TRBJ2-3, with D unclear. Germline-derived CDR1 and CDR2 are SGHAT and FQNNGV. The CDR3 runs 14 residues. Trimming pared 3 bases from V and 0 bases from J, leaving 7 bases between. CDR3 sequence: CASSFLQSTDTQYF. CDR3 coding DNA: TGTGCCAGCAGCTTCCTTCAGAGCACAGATACGCAGTATTTT.

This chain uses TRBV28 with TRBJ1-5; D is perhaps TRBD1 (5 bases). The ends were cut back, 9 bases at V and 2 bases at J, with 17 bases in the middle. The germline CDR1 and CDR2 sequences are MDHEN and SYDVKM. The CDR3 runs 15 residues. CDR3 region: CASSIGQGGNQPQHF. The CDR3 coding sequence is TGTGCCAGTAGTATAGGGCAGGGTGGCAATCAGCCCCAGCATTTT.

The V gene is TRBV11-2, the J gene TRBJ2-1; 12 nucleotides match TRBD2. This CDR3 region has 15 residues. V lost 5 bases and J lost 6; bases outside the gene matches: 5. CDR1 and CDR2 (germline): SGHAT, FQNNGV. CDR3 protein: CASSLAGGPSNEQFF. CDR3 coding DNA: TGTGCCAGCAGCCTAGCGGGAGGGCCGAGCAATGAGCAGTTCTTC.

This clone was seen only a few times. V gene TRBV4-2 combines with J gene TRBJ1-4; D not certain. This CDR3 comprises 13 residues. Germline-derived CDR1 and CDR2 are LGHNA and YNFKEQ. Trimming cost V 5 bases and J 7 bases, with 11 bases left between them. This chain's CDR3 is CASSFGSVEKLFF. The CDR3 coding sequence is TGTGCCAGCAGCTTCGGGTCCGTTGAAAAACTGTTTTTT.

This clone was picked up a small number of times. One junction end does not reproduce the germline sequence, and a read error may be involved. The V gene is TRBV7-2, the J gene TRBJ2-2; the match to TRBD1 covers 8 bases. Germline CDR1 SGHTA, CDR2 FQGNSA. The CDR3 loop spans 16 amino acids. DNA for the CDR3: TGCGCCAGCAGCCCTCGGGCAGGGGGCTTTACCGGGGAGCTGTTTTTT. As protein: CASSPRAGGFTGELFF.

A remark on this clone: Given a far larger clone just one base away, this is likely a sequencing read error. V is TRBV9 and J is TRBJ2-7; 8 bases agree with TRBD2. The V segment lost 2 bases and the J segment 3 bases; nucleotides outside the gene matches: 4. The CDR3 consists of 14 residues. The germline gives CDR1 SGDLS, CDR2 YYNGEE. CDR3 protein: CASSVGRGGYEQYF. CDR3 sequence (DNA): TGTGCCAGCAGCGTGGGACGGGGGGGCTACGAGCAGTACTTC.